Following are 20 T cell receptor beta chains from one sample sequenced in a study of blood T cell repertoires in COVID-19. Repertoires were generated with immunoSEQ multiplex PCR, while TCRdb's copy carries only in-frame clones and drops some. This sample has 250,000 to 300,000 clones, with roughly four fifths found just once. Sequencing was done on a sample of PBMCs or T cells enriched from blood (not recorded which). The receptors were sampled from a man aged 30-40 years with acute COVID-19.

V usage is TRBV24-1 and J usage is TRBJ1-2; the match to TRBD1 covers 9 bases. Germline CDR1 is KGHDR and CDR2 is SFDVKD. The CDR3 is 14 amino acids. J was trimmed by 8 bases and V by 2 bases; bases with no gene match: 5. The CDR3 nucleotides are TGTGCCACCAGTGATTCAGGGACAGGGAACGGCTACACCTTC. It codes for CATSDSGTGNGYTF.

The rearrangement links TRBV19 to TRBJ2-2; tentatively, D is TRBD1 (6 bases). The CDR3 is 14 amino acids. Germline lookup yields CDR1 LNHDA and CDR2 SQIVND (reference sequence). The ends were cut back, 6 bases at V and 0 bases at J, with 8 bases in the middle. The chain's CDR3 is CASSNRANTGELFF. CDR3 sequence (DNA): TGTGCCAGTAGCAACAGGGCGAACACCGGGGAGCTGTTTTTT.

On this clone: This sample includes further DNA sequences coding for the same CDR3. The V and J genes are TRBV4-1 and TRBJ1-5; D is perhaps TRBD1 (6 bases). Trimming took 5 bases from V and 5 from J, leaving 10 bases between them. Germline CDR1 reads MGHRA; CDR2 reads YSYEKL. The CDR3 sequence is 13 residues long. CDR3 in amino acids: CASSTGSDQPQHF. CDR3 nucleotides: TGCGCCAGCAGCACAGGGTCGGATCAGCCCCAGCATTTT.

The chain carries TRBV7-2 and TRBJ1-6; D unclear. Trimming shortened V by 1 base and J by 9 bases, and 13 bases separated the two germline ends. CDR3 length: 15 residues. CDR1 and CDR2 (germline): SGHTA, FQGNSA. CDR3 amino acids: CASSLGRDGSSPLHF. CDR3 bases: TGTGCCAGCAGCTTAGGACGAGACGGGAGTTCACCCCTCCACTTT.

The gene calls are TRBV4-3 and TRBJ1-1; D uncertain. Per germline, CDR1 LGHNA and CDR2 YSLEER. This CDR3 has 15 amino acids. V lost 0 bases to trimming and J lost 1 base, with 9 bases between them. CDR3 DNA sequence: TGCGCCAGCAGCCAAGATGCGGCACAGAACACTGAAGCTTTCTTT. Its translation: CASSQDAAQNTEAFF.

The rearrangement joins TRBV27 to TRBJ2-3, with 13 bases lining up with TRBD2. Germline V CDR1 and CDR2: MNHEY, SMNVEV (reference sequence). CDR3 size: 16 residues. The V segment lost 5 bases and the J segment 10 bases; nucleotides outside the gene matches: 12. CDR3 coding DNA: TGTGCCAGCAGTCAAGATCCGGGACTAGCGGGAATTGCGCAGTATTTT. This codes for CASSQDPGLAGIAQYF.

The chain employs TRBV27 and TRBJ2-5; 7 bases line up with TRBD1. J was trimmed by 1 base and V by 5 bases; bases with no gene match: 4. Germline assignment: CDR1 MNHEY and CDR2 SMNVEV (reference sequence). CDR3 size: 14 residues. In DNA form, the CDR3 reads TGTGCCAGCAGTCCCGGGGACAGCCAAGAGACCCAGTACTTC. This translates into CASSPGDSQETQYF.

The rearrangement links TRBV19 to TRBJ1-2, with unresolved D. V was cut by 10 bases and J by 8 bases, with 20 bases left in between. This CDR3 spans 13 amino acids. The V gene's germline CDR1 is LNHDA and CDR2 SQIVND (reference sequence). CDR3 in amino acids: CATGLPRAGGYTF. The CDR3 DNA follows: TGTGCCACCGGGCTCCCGAGGGCGGGGGGCTACACCTTC. Full variable domain (missing parts from reference TRBV19 and TRBJ1-2): DGGITQSPKYLFRKEGQNVTLSCEQNLNHDAMYWYRQDPGQGLRLIYYSQIVNDFQKGDIAEGYSVSREKKESFPLTVTSAQKNPTAFYLCATGLPRAGGYTFGSGTRLTVV.

This clone came up once. The chain has TRBV9 and TRBJ2-2; D is ambiguous. The CDR3 extends over 10 amino acids. Germline CDR1 is SGDLS and CDR2 is YYNGEE. V was clipped by 7 bases and J by 6 bases, with 4 bases between them. This CDR3 reads CASGPGELFF. The CDR3 nucleotides are TGTGCCAGCGGGCCCGGGGAGCTGTTTTTT.

The chain couples TRBV5-1 to TRBJ2-2; 10 positions agree with TRBD1. Unmatched junction bases numbered 5, after V lost 0 bases and J lost 6 bases. This CDR3 is 16 amino acids long. CDR1 is SGHRS and CDR2 is YFSETQ in the germline V gene. In nucleotides, the CDR3 is TGCGCCAGCAGCTTGGAGACAGGGGGCAGACCCGGGGAGCTGTTTTTT. Amino acid sequence: CASSLETGGRPGELFF.

The CDR3 sequence: CASSQAQGAGRNEQFF. CDR3 DNA: TGTGCCAGCAGCCAAGCGCAGGGGGCCGGGCGGAATGAGCAGTTCTTC. The V gene is TRBV14, the J gene TRBJ2-1; TRBD1 agrees at 8 bases. The V gene's germline CDR1 is SGHDN and CDR2 FVKESK. The CDR3 is 16 amino acids. Trimming removed 1 base from V and 7 bases from J; junction bases left unmatched: 9.

The rearrangement uses TRBV6-5 and TRBJ1-5; D is uncertain. Trimming stripped 8 bases from V and 2 bases from J, with 10 bases between. Germline loops: CDR1 MNHEY, CDR2 SVGAGI. This CDR3 contains 13 residues. The DNA of the CDR3 is TGTGCCAGCCAGGAGGGCGGCAATCAGCCCCAGCATTTT. Translation gives CASQEGGNQPQHF.

This sequence joins TRBV14 and TRBJ2-1; 7 nucleotides match TRBD2. Germline CDR1 SGHDN, CDR2 FVKESK. V was pared by 1 base and J by 11 bases, with 14 bases of the junction left unmatched. This CDR3 is 16 amino acids long. The chain's CDR3 is CASSQGIGRAQGKQFF. The CDR3 DNA reads as TGTGCCAGCAGCCAAGGTATAGGGAGGGCCCAGGGTAAGCAGTTCTTC.

V is TRBV29-1 and J is TRBJ2-2; 13 bases map to TRBD2. The CDR3 runs to 15 residues. J gave up 5 bases and V 5 bases, and 5 bases lay outside the gene matches. CDR1 is SQVTM, CDR2 ANQGSEA, per germline. The CDR3 reads CSVIRLAGGTGELFF. The CDR3 DNA sequence: TGCAGCGTTATCCGACTAGCGGGAGGTACCGGGGAGCTGTTTTTT.

This clone was seen ten or more times. V gene TRBV30 combines with J gene TRBJ2-1; D is uncertain. CDR1 GTSNPN and CDR2 SVGIG come from the germline V gene (reference sequence). This CDR3 is built from 14 residues. The germline V and J ends were trimmed by 3 bases and 6 bases, with 15 bases remaining between them. The CDR3 protein is CAWSAAVSGNEQFF. The CDR3 DNA sequence: TGTGCCTGGAGCGCCGCGGTTTCCGGCAATGAGCAGTTCTTC. Drawing the rest from reference TRBV30 and TRBJ2-1, the complete variable domain is SQTIHQWPATLVQPVGSPLSLECTVEGTSNPNLYWYRQAAGRGLQLLFYSVGIGQISSEVPQNLSASRPQDRQFILSSKKLLLSDSGFYLCAWSAAVSGNEQFFGPGTRLTVL.

Only a few counts were recorded for this clone. The chain is built from TRBV6-5 and TRBJ2-3, with 8 bases identical to TRBD1. Trimming removed 8 bases from V and 3 bases from J; junction bases left unmatched: 7. CDR1 and CDR2 (germline): MNHEY, SVGAGI. This CDR3 comprises 14 residues. CDR3 DNA: TGTGCCAGCTGCTTTCAGGGGGCAACAGATACGCAGTATTTT. Translation gives CASCFQGATDTQYF.

The chain combines TRBV6-5 with TRBJ1-2; D gene ambiguous. The germline gives CDR1 MNHEY, CDR2 SVGAGI. CDR3 length: 13 residues. Trimming took off 6 bases at V and 2 bases at J, with 10 bases between the two ends. The CDR3 protein is CASRPTANYGYTF. The DNA for the CDR3 is TGTGCCAGCAGGCCCACAGCAAACTATGGCTACACCTTC.

This chain links TRBV6-5 with TRBJ1-2; D not resolved. The V gene lost 5 bases and the J gene lost 3 bases, with 10 bases spanning the gap. In germline, CDR1 is MNHEY, CDR2 SVGAGI. This CDR3 has 13 residues. The chain's CDR3 is CASSPGVDYGYTF. The CDR3 DNA reads as TGTGCCAGCAGTCCCGGGGTTGACTATGGCTACACCTTC.

This chain uses TRBV5-4 with TRBJ2-2; possibly TRBD1 for D (6 bases). This CDR3 comprises 15 residues. Germline-derived CDR1 and CDR2 are SGHNT and YYREEE (reference sequence). The V end was cut by 3 bases, the J end by 3 bases, with 12 bases between. The CDR3 nucleotides are TGTGCCAGCAGCTCCGACAGGACCTACACCGGGGAGCTGTTTTTT. Its protein product is CASSSDRTYTGELFF. The variable domain in full, with the rest retrieved from reference TRBV5-4 and TRBJ2-2, is ETGVTQSPTHLIKTRGQQVTLRCSSQSGHNTVSWYQQALGQGPQFIFQYYREEENGRGNFPPRFSGLQFPNYSSELNVNALELDDSALYLCASSSDRTYTGELFFGEGSRLTVL.

As for this clone: The junction departs from the called germline gene at one end, perhaps through a read error. The chain couples TRBV5-1 to TRBJ1-4; perhaps TRBD1 as D (5 bases). Germline V gene sequence: CDR1 SGHRS, CDR2 YFSETQ. The CDR3 is 16 amino acids. In DNA form, the CDR3 reads TGTGCCAGCAGCCCCGGGGAGGGACCCCGCTTTGAAAAACTGTTTTTT. It translates to CASSPGEGPRFEKLFF.